This T cell receptor (beta chain) came from a study of T-cell memory formation after mild COVID-19 (dated by TCRdb to the early 2020s). Looking at the study overall: Most TCR sequence clusters were specific to one of the two donors. Longitudinal TCRalpha and TCRbeta repertoire sequencing tracked T-cell clones expanding and contracting after mild COVID-19 in two donors. Two young, previously healthy adult volunteers made up the cohort, one male and one female.

Trimming takes 8 bases from V and 8 bases from J, and the germline ends sit 24 bases apart. The CDR3 runs 15 residues from the cysteine to the phenylalanine. The retained sequence is limited to the CDR3, 45 bases, with the frame set at the first base. The germline V gene sets CDR1 to MNHNS and CDR2 to SASEGT. Ficoll-Paque density gradient centrifugation was used to isolate PBMCs. General findings and caveats noted by the study authors: Whether the second-wave clones peaking on day 37 were SARS-CoV-2 specific was not confirmed. Contracting CD4+ clones turned up mainly in the CM and EM memory subsets, whereas EMRA was where CD8+ clones were enriched. Only two mild cases were covered by the study, and larger cohorts that include severe cases with pre-infection samples were considered necessary. Some responding clones were detected in pre-infection memory, suggesting pre-existing cross-reactive memory T cells joined the SARS-CoV-2 response. Clones that contracted from day 15 to 85 showed balanced CD4/CD8 phenotypes, whereas a second wave of clones that expanded from day 15 to 37 leaned towards CD4+.

The sequencing machine was an Illumina NovaSeq 6000. cDNA libraries for TCRalpha and TCRbeta were prepared by 5'RACE using constant-segment primers, with sample barcodes and unique molecular identifiers added. RNA was extracted from every sample with Trizol reagent. Libraries were amplified in two PCR steps, with a second sample barcode and Illumina TruSeq adapters added in the second step. Libraries were sequenced on an Illumina NovaSeq with 2 x 150 bp paired-end reads. The published analysis was carried out like this. Demultiplexing of reads and collapsing into UMI-guided consensus sequences were performed with migec v1.2.7. Using mixcr v2.1.11, UMI consensuses were aligned to TRA and TRB V and J templates and then assembled into clonotypes. Expanded or contracted clonotypes were those called significant by both edgeR and NoisET, with noise models trained on biological replicates. edgeR calls used a false discovery rate-adjusted p below 0.01 and a log2 fold-change threshold of 1. PCA with hierarchical clustering of max-normalized trajectories of the 1000 most abundant clonotypes was used as exploratory dynamics analysis. Separately sequenced CD4+ and CD8+ repertoires were used to assign the CD4 or CD8 phenotype of responding clones. TCRdb reanalyzed the raw reads on its own, using fastp at Q25 for trimming and MiXCR for clone calling, and kept in-frame beta chains. Under each unique CDR3 protein, matching rows form one entry showing the most common genes and DNA. None of the V and J calls come from the authors' own analysis; TCRdb made them. This sample is represented by a few hundred thousand distinct CDR3 sequences; roughly 18% of them were singletons. Roughly 24% of the sample lies in the top ten.

A remark on this clonotype: The target of this receptor is not known. No much larger clonotype is one base removed from it; base qualities were not supplied.

This receptor chain uses TRBV6-1 and TRBJ1-2; the D gene is perhaps TRBD1, on 5 matching bases. The sequence was collected from a man aged 18 to 35 who had mild COVID-19 (a few samples of this study predate the infection). The sample titles of this study are shuffled in the database, so cell type and time point are left out; the donor was told from shared clones. Sequences were obtained from PBMCs or a T cell subset sorted from them (not recorded which). For the CDR3, the sequence is CASLPSGTGKGGYTF. The bases are TGTGCCAGCCTTCCCTCCGGGACGGGGAAGGGGGGCTACACCTTC.